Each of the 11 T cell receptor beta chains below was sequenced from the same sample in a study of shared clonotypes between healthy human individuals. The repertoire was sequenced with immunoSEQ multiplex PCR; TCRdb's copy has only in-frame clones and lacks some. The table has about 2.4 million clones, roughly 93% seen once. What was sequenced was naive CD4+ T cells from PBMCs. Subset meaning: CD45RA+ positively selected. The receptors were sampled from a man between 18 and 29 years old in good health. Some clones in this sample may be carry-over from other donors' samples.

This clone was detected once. The DNA of the CDR3 is TGTGCCAGCAGCCGTCGGGTCGGGACCCGTGCGGACATTCAGTACTTC. As protein: CASSRRVGTRADIQYF. The chain is built from TRBV7-9 and TRBJ2-4, with D perhaps matching TRBD1 or TRBD2 (5 bases each). The CDR3 totals 16 residues. Deletions cut 5 bases from V and 8 bases from J, with 22 bases between. Germline CDR1 SEHNR, CDR2 FQNEAQ (reference sequence).

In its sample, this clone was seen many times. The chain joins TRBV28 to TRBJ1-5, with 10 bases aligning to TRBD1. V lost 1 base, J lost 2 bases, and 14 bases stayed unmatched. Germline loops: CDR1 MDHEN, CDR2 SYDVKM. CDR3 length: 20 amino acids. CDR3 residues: CASSLSFGQGGRIGNQPQHF. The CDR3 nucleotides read TGTGCCAGCAGTTTATCTTTTGGACAGGGGGGTCGAATTGGCAATCAGCCCCAGCATTTT.

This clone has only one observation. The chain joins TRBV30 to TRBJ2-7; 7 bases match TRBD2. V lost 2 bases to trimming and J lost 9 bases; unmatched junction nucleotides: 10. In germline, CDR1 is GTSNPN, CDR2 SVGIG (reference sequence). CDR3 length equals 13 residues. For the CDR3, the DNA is TGTGCCTGGAGTCCCACCCCTAGCGGCGGGCAGTACTTC. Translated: CAWSPTPSGGQYF.

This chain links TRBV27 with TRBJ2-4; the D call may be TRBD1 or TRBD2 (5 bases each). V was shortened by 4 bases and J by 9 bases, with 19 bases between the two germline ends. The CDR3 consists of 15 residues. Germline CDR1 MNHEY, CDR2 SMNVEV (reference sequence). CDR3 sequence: CASSYSGTGDAIQYF. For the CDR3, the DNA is TGTGCCAGCAGTTACTCCGGGACGGGTGACGCCATTCAGTACTTC.

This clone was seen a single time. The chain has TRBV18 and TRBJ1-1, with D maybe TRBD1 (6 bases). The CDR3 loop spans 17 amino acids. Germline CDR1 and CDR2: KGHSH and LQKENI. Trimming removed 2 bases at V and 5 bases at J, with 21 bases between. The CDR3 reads CASSPEGSGGRETEAFF. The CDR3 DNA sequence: TGTGCCAGCTCACCAGAAGGGTCCGGGGGGCGGGAGACTGAAGCTTTCTTT.

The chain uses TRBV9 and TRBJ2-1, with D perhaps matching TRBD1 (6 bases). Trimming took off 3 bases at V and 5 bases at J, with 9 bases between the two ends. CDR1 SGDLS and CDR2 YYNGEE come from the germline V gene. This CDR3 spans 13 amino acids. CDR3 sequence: CASSANRDNEQFF. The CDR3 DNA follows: TGTGCCAGCAGCGCGAACAGGGACAATGAGCAGTTCTTC.

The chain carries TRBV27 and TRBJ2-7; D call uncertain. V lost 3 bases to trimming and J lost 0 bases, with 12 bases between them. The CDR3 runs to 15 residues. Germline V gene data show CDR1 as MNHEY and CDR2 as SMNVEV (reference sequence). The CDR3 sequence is CASSFSTGASYEQYF. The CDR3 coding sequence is TGTGCCAGCAGTTTCTCGACGGGCGCCTCCTACGAGCAGTACTTC.

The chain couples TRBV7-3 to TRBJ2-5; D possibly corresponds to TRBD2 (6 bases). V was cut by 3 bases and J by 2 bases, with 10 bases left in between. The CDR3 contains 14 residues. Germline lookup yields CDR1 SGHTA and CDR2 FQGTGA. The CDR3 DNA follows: TGTGCCAGCAGCTTTCAAGCGGGTCAAGAGACCCAGTACTTC. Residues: CASSFQAGQETQYF.

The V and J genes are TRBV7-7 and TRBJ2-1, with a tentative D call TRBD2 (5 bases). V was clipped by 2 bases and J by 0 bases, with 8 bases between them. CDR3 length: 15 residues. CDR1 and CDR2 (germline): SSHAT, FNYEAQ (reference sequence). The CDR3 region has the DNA TGTGCCAGCAGCTTATTGGGGAGCTCCTACAATGAGCAGTTCTTC. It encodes CASSLLGSSYNEQFF.

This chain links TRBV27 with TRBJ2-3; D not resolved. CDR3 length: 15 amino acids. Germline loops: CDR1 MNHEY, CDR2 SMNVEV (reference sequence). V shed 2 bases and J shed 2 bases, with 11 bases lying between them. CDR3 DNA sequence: TGTGCCAGCAGTTTAACTTGGGGATACACAGATACGCAGTATTTT. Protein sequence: CASSLTWGYTDTQYF.

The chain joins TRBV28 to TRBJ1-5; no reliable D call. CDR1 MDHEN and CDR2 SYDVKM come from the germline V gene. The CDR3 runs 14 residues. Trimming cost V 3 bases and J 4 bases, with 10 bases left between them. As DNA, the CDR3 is TGTGCCAGCAGTTTTCACAGCGGGAATCAGCCCCAGCATTTT. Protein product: CASSFHSGNQPQHF. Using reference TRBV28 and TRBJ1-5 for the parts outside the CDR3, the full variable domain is DVKVTQSSRYLVKRTGEKVFLECVQDMDHENMFWYRQDPGLGLRLIYFSYDVKMKEKGDIPEGYSVSREKKERFSLILESASTNQTSMYLCASSFHSGNQPQHFGDGTRLSIL.